One and the same sample provided the 28 T cell receptor beta chains below, sequenced in a study of blood T cell repertoires in COVID-19. Some clones are missing from TCRdb's copy, which holds only in-frame ones; the method was immunoSEQ multiplex PCR. The table records about 110,000 clones, 80% of them present only once. Input material: peripheral blood. These receptors were obtained from a human donor in a cohort sampled during active or convalescent COVID-19.

The chain has TRBV24-1 and TRBJ1-4, with D perhaps TRBD1 (5 bases). Trimming removed 3 bases at V and 6 bases at J, with 19 bases between. Germline assignment: CDR1 KGHDR and CDR2 SFDVKD. This CDR3 contains 17 residues. The CDR3 coding sequence is TGTGCCACCAGTGATCGAAACCGGGACGGAGGGGATGAAAAACTGTTTTTT. Its translation is CATSDRNRDGGDEKLFF.

This chain connects TRBV5-1 to TRBJ2-5; no clear D gene. There are 14 residues in the CDR3. Germline V gene sequence: CDR1 SGHRS, CDR2 YFSETQ. Trimming took off 0 bases at V and 0 bases at J, with 6 bases between the two ends. In DNA, the CDR3 is TGCGCCAGCAGCTTGGGTAGATACCAAGAGACCCAGTACTTC. Amino acid sequence: CASSLGRYQETQYF.

This chain connects TRBV2 to TRBJ2-3; the match to TRBD2 covers 11 bases. Germline-derived CDR1 and CDR2 are SNHLY and FYNNEI. The V and J ends lost 0 bases and 6 bases, in that order; junction bases with no gene match: 5. This CDR3 is 16 amino acids long. The CDR3 nucleotides are TGTGCCAGCAGTGAAGCATTAGCGGGGGGGCAGGATACGCAGTATTTT. This translates into CASSEALAGGQDTQYF.

V gene TRBV10-2 combines with J gene TRBJ2-7; 7 bases agree with TRBD2. Germline lookup yields CDR1 WSHSY and CDR2 SAAADI. The CDR3 runs to 12 residues. V was clipped by 5 bases and J by 3 bases; unmatched bases: 1. The chain's CDR3 is CASSSSGYEQYF. In nucleotides, the CDR3 is TGCGCCAGCAGTTCTAGCGGCTACGAGCAGTACTTC.

The chain has TRBV27 and TRBJ1-1; 8 nucleotides match TRBD1. With 5 bases clipped from V and 2 bases from J, the junction kept 7 bases outside the gene matches. Per germline, CDR1 MNHEY and CDR2 SMNVEV (reference sequence). The CDR3 totals 15 residues. The CDR3 region is CASSNPGQANTEAFF. As DNA, the CDR3 is TGTGCCAGCAGTAACCCGGGACAGGCAAACACTGAAGCTTTCTTT.

This sequence joins TRBV28 and TRBJ2-3; 13 bases are a match to TRBD2. CDR1 and CDR2 from the germline V gene are MDHEN and SYDVKM. The CDR3 runs 19 residues. J lost 0 bases, V lost 3 bases, and 9 bases had no gene match. This chain's CDR3 is CASSFPPGLAGPSTDTQYF. The CDR3 region has the DNA TGTGCCAGCAGTTTCCCTCCGGGACTAGCGGGGCCTAGCACAGATACGCAGTATTTT. The full variable domain, rest sourced from reference TRBV28 and TRBJ2-3, is DVKVTQSSRYLVKRTGEKVFLECVQDMDHENMFWYRQDPGLGLRLIYFSYDVKMKEKGDIPEGYSVSREKKERFSLILESASTNQTSMYLCASSFPPGLAGPSTDTQYFGPGTRLTVL.

The chain combines TRBV7-3 with TRBJ2-1; 7 bases line up with TRBD2. The CDR3 sequence is 14 residues long. Germline CDR1 reads SGHTA; CDR2 reads FQGTGA. The trim removed 4 bases at V and 4 bases at J, leaving 4 bases unmatched. The CDR3 sequence is CASSSGGLYNEQFF. CDR3 DNA sequence: TGTGCCAGCAGCTCCGGGGGACTATACAATGAGCAGTTCTTC.

Here the CDR3 reads CAWSLSLDTEAFF. The CDR3 DNA sequence: TGTGCCTGGTCCCTATCACTGGACACTGAAGCTTTCTTT. The chain links TRBV30 to TRBJ1-1; D is ambiguous. The CDR3 is 13 residues long. Germline loops: CDR1 GTSNPN, CDR2 SVGIG (reference sequence). Between the trimmed V and J ends, which lost 5 bases and 3 bases, there was a span of 13 bases.

The chain couples TRBV6-2 or TRBV6-3 to TRBJ1-5; 7 nucleotides align to TRBD1. The germline gives CDR1 MNHEY, CDR2 SVGEGT. Trimming cost V 6 bases and J 5 bases; bases outside gene matches: 10. The CDR3 sequence is 15 residues long. The CDR3 here is CASSPTGYLDQPQHF. The CDR3 coding sequence is TGTGCCAGCAGCCCGACAGGGTATTTGGATCAGCCCCAGCATTTT.

The chain joins TRBV6-4 to TRBJ1-2; 8 bases line up with TRBD1. V gave up 5 bases and J gave up 1 base; unmatched junction bases: 3. Germline CDR1 reads MRHNA; CDR2 reads SNTAGT. This CDR3 spans 14 amino acids. CDR3 coding DNA: TGTGCCAGCAGTCTTGACAGGGGTAACTATGGCTACACCTTC. Its protein product is CASSLDRGNYGYTF.

The J gene is TRBJ2-1, the V gene TRBV29-1, with a weak D call TRBD2 (6 bases). The CDR3 runs 15 residues. The V end lost 8 bases, the J end lost 2 bases, and 19 bases lay between the germline ends. The V gene's germline CDR1 is SQVTM and CDR2 ANQGSEA. The CDR3 loop is CSLRMGGNPYNEQFF. CDR3 nucleotide sequence: TGCAGCCTAAGAATGGGCGGGAACCCCTACAATGAGCAGTTCTTC.

Written as DNA, the CDR3 is TGTGCCAGCAGCCCAAATCCCCTAGGAACTACGCTGCAGTACTTC. Residues: CASSPNPLGTTLQYF. The chain links TRBV5-6 to TRBJ2-7; D not resolved. Trimming took off 4 bases at V and 9 bases at J, with 23 bases between the two ends. Germline CDR1 reads SGHDT; CDR2 reads YYEEEE. The CDR3 is 15 residues long. Full variable domain (missing parts from reference TRBV5-6 and TRBJ2-7): DAGVTQSPTHLIKTRGQQVTLRCSPKSGHDTVSWYQQALGQGPQFIFQYYEEEERQRGNFPDRFSGHQFPNYSSELNVNALLLGDSALYLCASSPNPLGTTLQYFGPGTRLTVT.

This clone appeared a few times. The chain combines TRBV24-1 with TRBJ2-7; TRBD1 agrees at 8 bases. CDR1 KGHDR and CDR2 SFDVKD come from the germline V gene. The CDR3 spans 16 residues. Losses at the gene ends were 7 bases for V and 4 bases for J; bases not matched to a gene: 14. The CDR3 DNA is TGTGCCACCAGGCCCGAACCGGGACAGGAGCCATACGAGCAGTACTTC. It translates to CATRPEPGQEPYEQYF.

This chain joins TRBV9 and TRBJ1-4; D is unresolved. Trimming took 0 bases from V and 6 from J, leaving 12 bases between them. The CDR3 has 15 residues. Germline V lookup: CDR1 SGDLS, CDR2 YYNGEE. CDR3 in DNA: TGTGCCAGCAGCGTAGGACACTCGTTTTATGAAAAACTGTTTTTT. Residues: CASSVGHSFYEKLFF.

This clone has just a few counts. The chain is built from TRBV7-6 and TRBJ1-4; possibly TRBD1 for D (5 bases). In germline, CDR1 is SGHVS, CDR2 FNYEAQ. The CDR3 sequence is 16 residues long. The V end lost 5 bases, the J end lost 5 bases, and 18 bases lay between the germline ends. The CDR3 DNA reads TGTGCCAGCAGCCTGAGTCTTAGACAGACGAATGAAAAACTGTTTTTT. Its protein is CASSLSLRQTNEKLFF.

The gene calls are TRBV9 and TRBJ1-6; D ambiguous. The V gene's germline CDR1 is SGDLS and CDR2 YYNGEE. Trimming took off 0 bases at V and 8 bases at J, with 15 bases between the two ends. The CDR3 loop spans 16 amino acids. In nucleotides, the CDR3 is TGTGCCAGCAGCGTAGGCCCGATTCAAAGCGATTCACCCCTCCACTTT. Translating gives CASSVGPIQSDSPLHF.

The chain carries TRBV6-5 and TRBJ2-5, with 10 bases that match TRBD2. With 8 bases clipped from V and 5 bases from J, the junction kept 11 bases outside the gene matches. This CDR3 has 15 residues. CDR1 and CDR2 from the germline V gene are MNHEY and SVGAGI. The CDR3 loop reads CASGIAGGREETQYF. CDR3 in DNA: TGTGCCAGCGGGATAGCGGGGGGCCGTGAGGAGACCCAGTACTTC.

The chain employs TRBV11-2 and TRBJ1-1, with D hard to call. The CDR3 is made up of 10 amino acids. Germline V lookup: CDR1 SGHAT, CDR2 FQNNGV. V was cut by 5 bases and J by 8 bases, with 6 bases left in between. CDR3 nucleotide sequence: TGTGCCAGCAGCCGAGGGGAAGCTTTCTTT. Encoded protein: CASSRGEAFF.

The rearrangement uses TRBV9 and TRBJ2-2; D is perhaps TRBD1 (6 bases). Trimming took 2 bases from V and 7 from J, leaving 12 bases between them. Germline loops: CDR1 SGDLS, CDR2 YYNGEE. The CDR3 extends over 14 amino acids. The CDR3 DNA is TGTGCCAGCAGCGTCACAGGGTCCGGCGGGGAGCTGTTTTTT. As protein: CASSVTGSGGELFF.

The chain carries TRBV2 and TRBJ2-1, with D possibly TRBD1 on 6 matching bases. Germline V gives CDR1 SNHLY, CDR2 FYNNEI. The CDR3 covers 14 residues. The germline V and J ends were trimmed by 7 bases and 6 bases, with 16 bases remaining between them. The CDR3 spells CASTPGHLGNEQFF. Here the CDR3 DNA reads TGTGCCAGCACCCCGGGACACCTCGGCAATGAGCAGTTCTTC.

The chain is built from TRBV7-2 and TRBJ2-7; 15 positions match TRBD2. This CDR3 spans 17 amino acids. The germline V gene encodes CDR1 SGHTA and CDR2 FQGNSA. The J segment lost 4 bases and the V segment lost 5 bases, leaving 9 bases of the junction unmatched. CDR3 loop: CASSLSLGLAGGYEQYF. DNA of the CDR3: TGTGCCAGCAGCCTTTCTCTGGGACTAGCGGGGGGATACGAGCAGTACTTC.

The chain is built from TRBV28 and TRBJ1-2, with a weak D call TRBD1 (5 bases). Germline lookup yields CDR1 MDHEN and CDR2 SYDVKM. The CDR3 runs to 15 residues. The germline V and J ends were trimmed by 3 bases and 3 bases, with 14 bases remaining between them. CDR3 sequence: CASSLSGPLDYGYTF. Here the CDR3 DNA reads TGTGCCAGCAGTTTGTCAGGGCCTTTGGACTATGGCTACACCTTC.

This clone showed up just once. The CDR3 is CASSLGATNEKLFF. CDR3 sequence (DNA): TGTGCCAGCAGTTTAGGGGCGACTAATGAAAAACTGTTTTTT. The chain recombines TRBV28 with TRBJ1-4, with D possibly being TRBD1 (5 bases). CDR1 is MDHEN, CDR2 SYDVKM, per germline. Deletions cut 2 bases from V and 2 bases from J, with 6 bases between. The CDR3 is made up of 14 amino acids.

The V gene is TRBV7-2, the J gene TRBJ1-5; the D gene is possibly TRBD1 (5 bases). Germline values: CDR1 SGHTA, CDR2 FQGNSA. Deletions cut 1 base from V and 2 bases from J, with 9 bases between. The CDR3 has 15 residues. Here the CDR3 DNA reads TGTGCCAGCAGCTTAGGACAGAGTGGCAATCAGCCCCAGCATTTT. Its translation: CASSLGQSGNQPQHF.

The genes are TRBV7-2 and TRBJ2-7; 8 bases are shared with TRBD2. This CDR3 spans 16 amino acids. Losses at the gene ends were 2 bases for V and 6 bases for J; bases not matched to a gene: 12. CDR1 is SGHTA and CDR2 is FQGNSA in the germline V gene. CDR3 in DNA: TGTGCCAGCAGCTTAAATCCTAGCGGGTACTTCGGCGAGCAGTACTTC. Translating gives CASSLNPSGYFGEQYF.

V is TRBV14 and J is TRBJ2-7, with TRBD2 identical over 7 bases. The junction had 11 bases not matched to a gene; V was cut back by 6 bases and J by 6 bases. CDR1 is SGHDN and CDR2 is FVKESK in the germline V gene. The CDR3 consists of 14 residues. In DNA form, the CDR3 reads TGTGCCAGCAGTGGGGAGGGACTGCGGGGCGAGCAGTACTTC. As protein: CASSGEGLRGEQYF.

The V gene is TRBV6-1, the J gene TRBJ1-2, with 9 bases identical to TRBD1. The CDR3 extends over 15 amino acids. Germline V lookup: CDR1 MNHNS, CDR2 SASEGT. V dropped 3 bases and J dropped 3; count of bases not matched to a gene: 5. CDR3 sequence: CASSDRWTGDYGYTF. The CDR3 DNA is TGTGCCAGCAGTGACCGATGGACAGGGGACTATGGCTACACCTTC.

This chain joins TRBV7-8 and TRBJ1-4; 7 nucleotides line up with TRBD1. The germline V gene has CDR1 SGHVS and CDR2 FQNEAQ. Trimming at V came to 6 bases and at J to 9 bases, leaving 13 bases not matched to a gene. CDR3 length: 15 amino acids. The CDR3 sequence is CASRQPGGTWKKLFF. The CDR3, as DNA: TGTGCCAGCAGGCAACCAGGGGGGACTTGGAAAAAACTGTTTTTT.